The TCR beta chain under discussion was sequenced for a study of T cell responses to AZD1222 COVID-19 vaccine. The repertoire was sequenced with immunoSEQ multiplex PCR; TCRdb's copy has only in-frame clones and lacks some. The data show over 65,000 clones, 70% to 90% seen once. As for this clone: Antigen unknown.

Study results and limitations: Regions 160-218 and 743-854 held dominance among vaccine-associated CD4 TCRs, which spanned spike.

The clonotype originates from an adult in good health. The input for sequencing was peripheral blood, taken on day 0 of AZD1222 vaccination.

CDR3 protein: CASSQPGGTDQPQHF. Here the CDR3 DNA reads TGCGCCAGCAGCCAACCAGGGGGTACTGATCAGCCCCAGCATTTT. The V gene is TRBV4-1, the J gene TRBJ1-5, with 7 bases aligning to TRBD1. The CDR3 has 15 amino acids. The J segment lost 5 bases and the V segment lost 2 bases, leaving 6 bases of the junction unmatched. The germline CDR1 and CDR2 sequences are MGHRA and YSYEKL.